The text below deals with one T cell receptor (beta chain). These data are taken from a study of blood T cell repertoires in COVID-19. Turning to the study itself: The United States, Italy and Spain were the sources of the acute and convalescent COVID-19 samples. PBMCs, B-cell-depleted T cells, or T cells were the source of the cDNA or gDNA that made up the material.

Per the authors' pipeline: For nucleated cells, counts were estimated from reference gene primer amplification. Using immunoSEQ multiplex PCR, the repertoire was profiled, and TCRdb retains in-frame clones only, with some absent. For V, J and clone size, that table is used; D and trimming come from the DNA. Of about 110,000 clones listed, less than 85% are singletons. V gave up 3 bases and J gave up 10 bases; unmatched junction bases: 17. The CDR3 loop spans 17 amino acids. Germline values: CDR1 LGHDT, CDR2 YNNKEL (reference sequence). The sequenced sample consisted of peripheral blood. The sequence derives from a woman in her sixties with acute or convalescent COVID-19. V gene TRBV3-1 (or the pseudogene TRBV3-2) combines with J gene TRBJ2-1, with 8 bases lining up with TRBD2. This CDR3 is CASSQHKLADYNLEQFF. The CDR3 DNA sequence: TGTGCCAGCAGCCAGCACAAACTAGCGGACTACAATTTGGAGCAGTTCTTC.